This entry features one T cell receptor (beta chain) sequence. Its antigen remains unidentified. This sample was included in a study of post-analysis software for immune sequencing data. Study background: The disease courses spanned relapsing-remitting, secondary progressive and progressive-relapsing forms of multiple sclerosis.

Researchers reported that TCR beta cDNA libraries carried unique molecular identifiers. Hundreds of thousands of cDNA molecules came from around 1 to 10 million T cells. From the PCR reads, TCRdb called clonotypes with MiXCR, one entry per CDR3 protein. The sample consists of about 400,000 distinct CDR3 sequences, around a third of them appearing once. Study-wide findings and caveats: Samples prepared in the same batch strongly co-clustered by F measure. In multiple sclerosis, normalized Chao1 diversity was significantly below that of controls. In patients, about 5 TRBV segments were more frequent than in controls, with TRBV5-6, TRBV5-1 and TRBV20-1 among them.

The CDR3 spans 15 residues. Looked up from germline, CDR1 is DFQATT and CDR2 is SNEGSKA (reference sequence). V dropped 3 bases and J dropped 3 bases, with 17 bases sitting between them. Sequencing was performed on blood. This clonotype was obtained from a girl aged 5-17 years with multiple sclerosis. J is TRBJ1-1 and V is TRBV20-1; tentatively, D is TRBD1 (6 bases). The DNA of the CDR3 is TGCAGTGCTAGTTGGGACACCGAGGATCACACTGAAGCTTTCTTT. Translating gives CSASWDTEDHTEAFF.